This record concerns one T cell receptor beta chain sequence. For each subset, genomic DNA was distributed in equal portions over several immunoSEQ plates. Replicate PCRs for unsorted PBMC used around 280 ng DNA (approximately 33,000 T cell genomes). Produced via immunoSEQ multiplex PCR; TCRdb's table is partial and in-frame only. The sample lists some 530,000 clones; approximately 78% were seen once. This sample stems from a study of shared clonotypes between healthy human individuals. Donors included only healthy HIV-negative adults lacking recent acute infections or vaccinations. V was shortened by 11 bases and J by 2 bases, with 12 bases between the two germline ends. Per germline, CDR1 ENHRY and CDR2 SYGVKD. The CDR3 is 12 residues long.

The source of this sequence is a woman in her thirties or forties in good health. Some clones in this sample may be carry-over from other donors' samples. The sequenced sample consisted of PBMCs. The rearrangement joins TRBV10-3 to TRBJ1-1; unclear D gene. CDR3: CAANDLNTEAFF. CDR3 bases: TGTGCCGCGAACGATTTAAACACTGAAGCTTTCTTT.